Each of the 11 T cell receptor beta chains below was sequenced from the same sample in a study of blood T cell repertoires in COVID-19. Sequencing used immunoSEQ multiplex PCR; TCRdb keeps in-frame clones, though not all of them. This sample carries about 140,000 clones, more than 65% of them seen once, and the ten largest clones take roughly 10%. The sample consisted of peripheral blood. The receptors stem from a man in his 60s with active or convalescent COVID-19.

This chain uses TRBV6-2 or TRBV6-3 with TRBJ2-7; D not certain. The CDR3 is made up of 12 amino acids. Germline V gives CDR1 MNHEY, CDR2 SVGEGT. Trimming pared 5 bases from V and 6 bases from J, leaving 11 bases between. The CDR3 nucleotides read TGTGCCAGCAGTCAATCAGGTGGCGAGCAGTACGTC. It translates to CASSQSGGEQYV.

This clone was observed a handful of times. The chain links TRBV11-3 to TRBJ2-3; D gene ambiguous. Germline V gene data show CDR1 as SGHNT and CDR2 as YENEEA. The V and J ends lost 1 base and 3 bases respectively, with 14 bases between them. The CDR3 runs to 16 residues. Written as DNA, the CDR3 is TGTGCCAGCAGCTTAGGTCATCGGGTACAAACAGATACGCAGTATTTT. Its translation: CASSLGHRVQTDTQYF. Together with reference TRBV11-3 and TRBJ2-3, the CDR3 gives the full variable domain: EAGVVQSPRYKIIEKKQPVAFWCNPISGHNTLYWYLQNLGQGPELLIRYENEEAVDDSQLPKDRFSAERLKGVDSTLKIQPAELGDSAVYLCASSLGHRVQTDTQYFGPGTRLTVL.

The J gene is TRBJ2-7, the V gene TRBV7-9; D call uncertain. The CDR3 contains 13 residues. V lost 0 bases and J 4 bases, leaving 7 bases between the germline ends. Germline-derived CDR1 and CDR2 are SEHNR and FQNEAQ (reference sequence). DNA of the CDR3: TGTGCCAGCAGCTTAGCGGTCGGGTACGAGCAGTACGTC. Its translation: CASSLAVGYEQYV.

The J gene is TRBJ2-3, the V gene TRBV4-1; D is unclear. The germline gives CDR1 MGHRA, CDR2 YSYEKL. CDR3 length: 14 residues. The V end was cut by 0 bases, the J end by 0 bases, with 4 bases between. The CDR3 spells CASSQDGSTDTQYF. For the CDR3, the DNA is TGCGCCAGCAGCCAAGATGGCAGCACAGATACGCAGTATTTT.

Written as DNA, the CDR3 is TGTGCCAGCAGTTACTCTTACCCAAAACTTGGGGTCAGGGGCAACACTGAAGCTTTCTTT. Translating gives CASSYSYPKLGVRGNTEAFF. The chain uses TRBV6-7 and TRBJ1-1; possibly TRBD1 for D (6 bases). TRBV6-7 is an ORF; its function is uncertain. The CDR3 contains 20 residues. Trimming shortened V by 0 bases and J by 2 bases, and 25 bases separated the two germline ends.

V usage is TRBV6-5 and J usage is TRBJ2-1; TRBD2 is a possible D gene (5 bases). CDR1 MNHEY and CDR2 SVGAGI come from the germline V gene. Trimming took 6 bases from V and 9 from J, leaving 21 bases between them. The CDR3 consists of 15 residues. The CDR3 here is CASSLPGSRATEQFF. CDR3 sequence (DNA): TGTGCCAGCAGCCTACCCGGATCGAGGGCCACTGAGCAGTTCTTC.

The V and J genes are TRBV19 and TRBJ1-6; 7 nucleotides match TRBD1. The trim removed 6 bases at V and 11 bases at J, leaving 10 bases unmatched. Germline CDR1 and CDR2: LNHDA and SQIVND (reference sequence). CDR3 length: 14 residues. The CDR3 sequence: CASSSGTAIPPLHF. The DNA of the CDR3 is TGTGCCAGTAGCTCCGGGACAGCAATTCCACCCCTCCACTTT.

The chain carries TRBV4-3 and TRBJ2-2, with 7 bases lining up with TRBD2. J was trimmed by 4 bases and V by 1 base; bases with no gene match: 6. The CDR3 covers 16 residues. In germline, CDR1 is LGHNA, CDR2 YSLEER. The CDR3 DNA reads as TGCGCCAGCAGCCAAGCAACTAGCGAACCCACCGGGGAGCTGTTTTTT. Amino acid sequence: CASSQATSEPTGELFF.

CDR3 nucleotide sequence: TGTGCTAGTGGCAGGGGGGAAGTTTACGAGCAGTACTTC. Encoded protein: CASGRGEVYEQYF. V usage is TRBV12-5 and J usage is TRBJ2-7; D possibly corresponds to TRBD1 (7 bases). CDR3 length equals 13 residues. Germline V gene data show CDR1 as LGHNT and CDR2 as FRNRAP. V was pared by 6 bases and J by 4 bases, with 13 bases between. The full variable domain, completed using reference TRBV12-5 and TRBJ2-7, is DARVTQTPRHKVTEMGQEVTMRCQPILGHNTVFWYRQTMMQGLELLAYFRNRAPLDDSGMPKDRFSAEMPDATLATLKIQPSEPRDSAVYFCASGRGEVYEQYFGPGTRLTVT.

V and J are TRBV11-3 and TRBJ2-2; D is uncertain. CDR1 and CDR2 (germline): SGHNT, YENEEA. Deletions cut 4 bases from V and 2 bases from J, with 14 bases between. The CDR3 totals 16 residues. CDR3: CASSSFLSDNTGELFF. In DNA form, the CDR3 reads TGTGCCAGCAGCTCTTTCCTCAGTGATAACACCGGGGAGCTGTTTTTT.

This clone turned up a few times. The rearrangement uses TRBV5-1 and TRBJ2-3; tentatively, D is TRBD1 (5 bases). The CDR3 is made up of 14 amino acids. V lost 4 bases to trimming and J lost 2 bases, with 11 bases between them. Germline-derived CDR1 and CDR2 are SGHRS and YFSETQ. The DNA for the CDR3 is TGCGCCAGCAGCCCTGGGGCACTCACAGATACGCAGTATTTT. Its protein is CASSPGALTDTQYF.